This T cell receptor (beta chain) was documented in a study of cytomegalovirus exposure and HLA in healthy donors. For the study at large: It was reported in a later analysis that the same platform had been used for the 100 to 150 validation repertoires as for the 666 first-cohort repertoires.

V was cut by 7 bases and J by 0 bases, with 8 bases left in between. The CDR3 sequence is 13 residues long. The germline V gene encodes CDR1 LNHDA and CDR2 SQIVND (reference sequence). This clone has only a few counts. Its antigen is as yet unknown. This table comes from immunoSEQ multiplex PCR, and its TCRdb copy is limited to in-frame clones, with some not included. In the table there are under 100,000 clones, about four fifths of which are singletons. The study's findings and limits: In vitro testing confirmed a few CMV-associated chains as specific for CMV antigens. 150 or so TCR beta chains were listed as cytomegalovirus-associated. Later, an analysis found that TCR clusters from the first cohort tended to co-occur in the roughly 110 validation repertoires.

The genes are TRBV19 and TRBJ2-3; D perhaps matches TRBD1 (6 bases). This receptor was obtained from a woman younger than 30 in good health and CMV-seropositive. The sample was PBMCs. For the CDR3, the DNA is TGTGCCAGTAAGGGACACAGCACAGATACGCAGTATTTT. Translated, it gives CASKGHSTDTQYF.